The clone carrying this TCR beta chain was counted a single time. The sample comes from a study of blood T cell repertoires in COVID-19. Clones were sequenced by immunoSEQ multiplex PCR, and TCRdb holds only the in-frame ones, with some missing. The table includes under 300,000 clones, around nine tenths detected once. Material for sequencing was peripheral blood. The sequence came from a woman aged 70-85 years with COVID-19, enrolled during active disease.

This CDR3 reads CASSPRDRGTNSPLHF. The CDR3 DNA follows: TGTGCCAGCTCACCCCGGGACAGGGGGACGAATTCACCCCTCCACTTT. The rearrangement uses TRBV18 and TRBJ1-6; 11 bases match TRBD1. V was pared by 3 bases and J by 7 bases, with 5 bases of the junction left unmatched. The CDR3 has 16 amino acids. CDR1 KGHSH and CDR2 LQKENI come from the germline V gene.